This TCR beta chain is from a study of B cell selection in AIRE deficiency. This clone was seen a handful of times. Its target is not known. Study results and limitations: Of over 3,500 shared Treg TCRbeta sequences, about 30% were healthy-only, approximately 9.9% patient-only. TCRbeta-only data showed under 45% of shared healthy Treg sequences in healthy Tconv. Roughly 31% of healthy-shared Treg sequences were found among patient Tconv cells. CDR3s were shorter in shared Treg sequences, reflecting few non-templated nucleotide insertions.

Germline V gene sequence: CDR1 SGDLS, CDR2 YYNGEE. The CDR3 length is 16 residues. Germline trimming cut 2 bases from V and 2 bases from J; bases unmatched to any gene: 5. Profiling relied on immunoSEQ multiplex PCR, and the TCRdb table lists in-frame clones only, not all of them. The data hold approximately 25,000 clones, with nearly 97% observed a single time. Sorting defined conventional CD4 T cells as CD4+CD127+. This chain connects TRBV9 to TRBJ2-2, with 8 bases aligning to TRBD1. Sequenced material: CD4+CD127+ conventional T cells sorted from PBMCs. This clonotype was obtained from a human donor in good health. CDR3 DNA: TGTGCCAGCAGCGTGAACAGGGGGAAAAACACCGGGGAGCTGTTTTTT. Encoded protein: CASSVNRGKNTGELFF.